The 17 T cell receptor beta chains in this list originate from one sample, sequenced in a study of blood T cell repertoires in COVID-19. The protocol was immunoSEQ multiplex PCR, while the TCRdb copy is restricted to in-frame clones and leaves out a portion. The sample lists some 150,000 clones, 78% occurring once. Sequenced: peripheral blood. Receptors were obtained from a woman over 75 with acute or convalescent COVID-19.

The V gene is TRBV7-2, the J gene TRBJ2-3, with 8 nucleotides matching TRBD2. This CDR3 is built from 14 residues. The trim removed 6 bases at V and 9 bases at J, leaving 11 bases unmatched. From germline, CDR1 is SGHTA and CDR2 FQGNSA. Here the CDR3 DNA reads TGTGCCAGCAGATTATCCAGCGGGAGCGGCACGCAGTATTTT. It encodes CASRLSSGSGTQYF.

The chain is built from TRBV7-2 and TRBJ1-1; D ambiguous. This CDR3 comprises 15 residues. The germline V gene encodes CDR1 SGHTA and CDR2 FQGNSA. Trimming took 1 base from V and 0 from J, leaving 9 bases between them. CDR3 nucleotide sequence: TGTGCCAGCAGCTTAGTCGGTAATATGAACACTGAAGCTTTCTTT. Encoded protein: CASSLVGNMNTEAFF.

This clone has more than one count but fewer than ten. The J gene is TRBJ2-7, the V gene TRBV5-1; 7 bases align to TRBD1. Germline CDR1 reads SGHRS; CDR2 reads YFSETQ. The trim removed 1 base at V and 2 bases at J, leaving 6 bases unmatched. This CDR3 is 15 amino acids long. CDR3 nucleotide sequence: TGCGCCAGCAGCTTGACGCCAGGGGGAGCCTACGAGCAGTACTTC. Translating gives CASSLTPGGAYEQYF.

V gene TRBV14 combines with J gene TRBJ1-5; weak D call: TRBD1 (5 bases). The V end was cut by 0 bases, the J end by 4 bases, with 10 bases between. CDR3 length: 15 residues. The germline CDR1 and CDR2 sequences are SGHDN and FVKESK. CDR3 loop: CASSQDVGGNQPQHF. In DNA, the CDR3 is TGTGCCAGCAGCCAAGATGTGGGGGGGAATCAGCCCCAGCATTTT. The full variable domain, completed using reference TRBV14 and TRBJ1-5, is EAGVTQFPSHSVIEKGQTVTLRCDPISGHDNLYWYRRVMGKEIKFLLHFVKESKQDESGMPNNRFLAERTGGTYSTLKVQPAELEDSGVYFCASSQDVGGNQPQHFGDGTRLSIL.

The chain carries TRBV7-2 and TRBJ2-5, with 12 bases matching TRBD1. The CDR3 is 17 residues long. Germline trimming cut 5 bases from V and 5 bases from J; bases unmatched to any gene: 12. Germline lookup yields CDR1 SGHTA and CDR2 FQGNSA. DNA for the CDR3: TGTGCCAGCAGCATACCGGGACAGGGGGCTCTTAGGGAGACCCAGTACTTC. Protein: CASSIPGQGALRETQYF.

The chain employs TRBV6-5 and TRBJ2-6; D gene uncertain. Germline assignment: CDR1 MNHEY and CDR2 SVGAGI. V was pared by 6 bases and J by 0 bases, with 9 bases between. The CDR3 runs 15 residues. The CDR3 DNA sequence: TGTGCCAGCAGGGCAGCGAGCTCTGGGGCCAACGTCCTGACTTTC. Translated: CASRAASSGANVLTF.

As for this clone: Different DNA sequences within this sample yield the same CDR3. This chain links TRBV5-1 with TRBJ2-3; 7 bases are shared with TRBD1. CDR1 and CDR2 (germline): SGHRS, YFSETQ. The CDR3 runs 14 residues. Trimming took 2 bases from V and 4 from J; bases not matched to a gene: 4. Here the CDR3 reads CASSFGQGADTQYF. CDR3 DNA: TGCGCCAGCAGCTTTGGCCAGGGGGCAGATACGCAGTATTTT.

This chain connects TRBV7-3 to TRBJ1-1; D is possibly TRBD1 (6 bases). The germline V gene encodes CDR1 SGHTA and CDR2 FQGTGA. The CDR3 runs 14 residues. Trimming removed 6 bases from V and 3 bases from J, with 14 bases in between. The CDR3: CASRPRGGDTEAFF. The CDR3 region has the DNA TGTGCCAGCAGACCCCGAGGGGGAGACACTGAAGCTTTCTTT.

This chain joins TRBV5-1 and TRBJ2-2; the D gene is possibly TRBD1 (6 bases). Germline lookup yields CDR1 SGHRS and CDR2 YFSETQ. The CDR3 covers 16 residues. V gave up 6 bases and J gave up 0 bases, with 15 bases separating them. CDR3 region: CASITGGQPNTGELFF. CDR3 nucleotide sequence: TGCGCCAGCATAACTGGGGGCCAACCGAACACCGGGGAGCTGTTTTTT.

J is TRBJ1-1 and V is TRBV18; TRBD1 agrees at 9 bases. Germline CDR1 KGHSH, CDR2 LQKENI. This CDR3 region has 17 residues. J gave up 3 bases and V 4 bases, and 12 bases lay outside the gene matches. The CDR3 loop is CASSLQVMTGGDTEAFF. In nucleotides, the CDR3 is TGTGCCAGCTCACTCCAGGTGATGACAGGGGGAGACACTGAAGCTTTCTTT.

The chain has TRBV3-1 (or the pseudogene TRBV3-2) and TRBJ2-7, with TRBD1 as a possible D gene (6 bases). Looked up from germline, CDR1 is LGHDT and CDR2 is YNNKEL (reference sequence). The CDR3 loop spans 14 amino acids. V lost 3 bases and J lost 5, with 14 bases in between. CDR3 loop: CASSHQGPGNEQYF. The CDR3 bases are TGTGCCAGCAGCCACCAGGGGCCGGGCAACGAGCAGTACTTC.

This clone was recorded a few times. The chain uses TRBV12-3 or TRBV12-4 and TRBJ1-6; D is unclear. Deletions cut 7 bases from V and 8 bases from J, with 9 bases between. The CDR3 loop spans 12 amino acids. CDR3 protein: CASKLSDSPLHF. CDR3 sequence (DNA): TGTGCCAGCAAGCTTTCGGATTCACCCCTCCACTTT.

The chain joins TRBV20-1 to TRBJ2-5, with D maybe TRBD1 (5 bases). CDR3 length: 13 residues. The germline V gene encodes CDR1 DFQATT and CDR2 SNEGSKA (reference sequence). Trimming stripped 3 bases from V and 2 bases from J, with 10 bases between. CDR3 loop: CSASWPGQETQYF. The CDR3 DNA follows: TGCAGTGCTAGTTGGCCAGGGCAAGAGACCCAGTACTTC.

This rearrangement joins TRBV5-1 to TRBJ2-2; 9 bases agree with TRBD1. Germline V gives CDR1 SGHRS, CDR2 YFSETQ. The CDR3 has 16 residues. Trimming cost V 5 bases and J 4 bases; bases outside gene matches: 9. The CDR3 nucleotides are TGCGCCAGCAGAAACCCCGGGACAGGGAGCACCGGGGAGCTGTTTTTT. This sequence encodes CASRNPGTGSTGELFF.

The chain employs TRBV15 and TRBJ1-1; D ambiguous. The CDR3 has 12 residues. CDR1 and CDR2 from the germline V gene are LNHNV and YYDKDF (reference sequence). Trimming removed 0 bases from V and 5 bases from J, with 4 bases in between. CDR3 bases: TGTGCCACCAGCAGAGATCTTACTGAAGCTTTCTTT. The encoded protein is CATSRDLTEAFF.

This rearrangement joins TRBV7-3 to TRBJ1-1; TRBD1 might be the D (5 bases). V was cut by 4 bases and J by 0 bases, with 15 bases left in between. The length of the CDR3 is 16 residues. The germline V gene encodes CDR1 SGHTA and CDR2 FQGTGA. CDR3 sequence reads: CASSSQGGILNTEAFF. Here the CDR3 DNA reads TGTGCCAGCAGCTCCCAGGGAGGGATCCTGAACACTGAAGCTTTCTTT.

This clone has a count of ten or more. This chain connects TRBV5-1 to TRBJ2-1; the D is unclear. Germline V lookup: CDR1 SGHRS, CDR2 YFSETQ. V dropped 4 bases and J dropped 2 bases, with 7 bases sitting between them. CDR3 length equals 13 residues. CDR3 residues: CASSPPAYNEQFF. CDR3 bases: TGCGCCAGCAGCCCCCCCGCCTACAATGAGCAGTTCTTC.